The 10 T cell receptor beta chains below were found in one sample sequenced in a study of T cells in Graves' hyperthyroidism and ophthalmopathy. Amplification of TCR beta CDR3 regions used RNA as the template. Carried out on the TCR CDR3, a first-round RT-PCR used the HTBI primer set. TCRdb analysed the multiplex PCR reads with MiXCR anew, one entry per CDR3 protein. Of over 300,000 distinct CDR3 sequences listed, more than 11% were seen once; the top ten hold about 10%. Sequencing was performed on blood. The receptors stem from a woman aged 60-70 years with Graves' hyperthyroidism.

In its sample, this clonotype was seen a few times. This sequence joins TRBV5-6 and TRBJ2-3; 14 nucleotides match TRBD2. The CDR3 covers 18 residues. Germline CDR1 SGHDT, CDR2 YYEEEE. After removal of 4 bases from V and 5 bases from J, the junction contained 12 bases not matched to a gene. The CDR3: CASSLGTSGSGVGDTQYF. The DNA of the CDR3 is TGTGCCAGCAGCCTGGGGACTAGCGGGAGTGGAGTCGGAGATACGCAGTATTTT. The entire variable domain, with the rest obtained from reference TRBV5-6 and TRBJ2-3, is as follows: DAGVTQSPTHLIKTRGQQVTLRCSPKSGHDTVSWYQQALGQGPQFIFQYYEEEERQRGNFPDRFSGHQFPNYSSELNVNALLLGDSALYLCASSLGTSGSGVGDTQYFGPGTRLTVL.

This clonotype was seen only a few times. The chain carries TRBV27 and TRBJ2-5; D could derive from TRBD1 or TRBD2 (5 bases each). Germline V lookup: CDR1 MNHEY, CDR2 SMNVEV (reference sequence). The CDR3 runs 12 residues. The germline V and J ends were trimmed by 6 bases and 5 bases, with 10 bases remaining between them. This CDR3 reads CASRQGGETQYF. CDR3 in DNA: TGTGCCAGCAGGCAGGGCGGGGAGACCCAGTACTTC.

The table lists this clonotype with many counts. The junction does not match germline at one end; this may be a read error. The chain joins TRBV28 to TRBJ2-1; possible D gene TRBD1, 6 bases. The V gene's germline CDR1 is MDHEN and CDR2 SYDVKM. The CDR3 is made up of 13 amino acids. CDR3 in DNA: TGTGCCAGCAGTTCCGGACAGTCCAATGCGCAGTTCTTC. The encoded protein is CASSSGQSNAQFF. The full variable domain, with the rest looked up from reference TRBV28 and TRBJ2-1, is DVKVTQSSRYLVKRTGEKVFLECVQDMDHENMFWYRQDPGLGLRLIYFSYDVKMKEKGDIPEGYSVSREKKERFSLILESASTNQTSMYLCASSSGQSNAQFFGPGTRLTVL.

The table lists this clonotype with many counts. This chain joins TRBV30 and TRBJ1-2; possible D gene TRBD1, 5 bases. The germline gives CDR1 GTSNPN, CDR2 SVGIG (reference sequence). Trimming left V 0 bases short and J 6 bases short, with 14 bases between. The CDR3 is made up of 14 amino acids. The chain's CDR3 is CAWSVRGQWNGYTF. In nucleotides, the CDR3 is TGTGCCTGGAGTGTAAGGGGCCAGTGGAATGGCTACACCTTC.

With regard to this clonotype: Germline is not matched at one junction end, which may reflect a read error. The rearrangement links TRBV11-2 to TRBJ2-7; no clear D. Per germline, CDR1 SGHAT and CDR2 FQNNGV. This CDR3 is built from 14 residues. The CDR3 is CASSLGASTYAQYF. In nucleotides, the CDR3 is TGTGCCAGCAGCTTAGGGGCTTCCACCTACGCGCAGTACTTC.

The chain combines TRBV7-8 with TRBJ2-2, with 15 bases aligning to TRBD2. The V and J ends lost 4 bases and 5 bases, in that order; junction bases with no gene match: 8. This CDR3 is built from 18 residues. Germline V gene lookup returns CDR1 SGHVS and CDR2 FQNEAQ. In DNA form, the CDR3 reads TGTGCCAGCAGCTCGCTGGGACTAGCGGGAGGAGGGACCGGGGAGCTGTTTTTT. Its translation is CASSSLGLAGGGTGELFF.

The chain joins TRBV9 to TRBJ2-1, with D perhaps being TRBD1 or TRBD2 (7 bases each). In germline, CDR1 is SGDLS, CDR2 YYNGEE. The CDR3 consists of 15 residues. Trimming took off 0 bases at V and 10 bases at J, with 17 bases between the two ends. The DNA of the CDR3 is TGTGCCAGCAGCGTAGAACCGGGGACAGCGGGAGAGCAGTTCTTC. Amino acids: CASSVEPGTAGEQFF. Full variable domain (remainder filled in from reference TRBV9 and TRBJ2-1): DSGVTQTPKHLITATGQRVTLRCSPRSGDLSVYWYQQSLDQGLQFLIQYYNGEERAKGNILERFSAQQFPDLHSELNLSSLELGDSALYFCASSVEPGTAGEQFFGPGTRLTVL.

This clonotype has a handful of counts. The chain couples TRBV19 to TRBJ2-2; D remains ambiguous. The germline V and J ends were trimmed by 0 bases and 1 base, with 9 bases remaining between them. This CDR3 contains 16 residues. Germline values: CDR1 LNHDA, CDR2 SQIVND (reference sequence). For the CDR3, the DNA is TGTGCCAGTAGTATAGATGGCAGGCGGAACACCGGGGAGCTGTTTTTT. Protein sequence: CASSIDGRRNTGELFF.

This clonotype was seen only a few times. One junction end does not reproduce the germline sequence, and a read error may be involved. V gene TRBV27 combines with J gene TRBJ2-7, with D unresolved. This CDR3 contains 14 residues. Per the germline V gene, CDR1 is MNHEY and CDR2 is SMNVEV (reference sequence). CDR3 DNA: TGTGCCAGCAGTTTTAGGTACAACTCCTACGGGCAGTACTTC. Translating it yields CASSFRYNSYGQYF.

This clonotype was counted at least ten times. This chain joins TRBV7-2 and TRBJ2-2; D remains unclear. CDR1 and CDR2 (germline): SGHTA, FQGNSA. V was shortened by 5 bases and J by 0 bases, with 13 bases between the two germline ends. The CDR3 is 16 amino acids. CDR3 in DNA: TGTGCCAGCAGCCCCTTGGGCGGAGCGAACACCGGGGAGCTGTTTTTT. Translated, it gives CASSPLGGANTGELFF.